This T cell receptor beta chain was recorded in a study of blood T cell repertoires in COVID-19. Study summary: Samples taken during acute and convalescent COVID-19 were collected in the United States, Italy and Spain. From T cells, B-cell-depleted T cells, or PBMCs came the material, which was cDNA or gDNA.

The V gene lost 0 bases and the J gene lost 7 bases, with 12 bases spanning the gap. The CDR3 runs to 14 residues. Per the germline V gene, CDR1 is LNHNV and CDR2 is YYDKDF (reference sequence). In the study's own analysis: How many nucleated cells were present was estimated from reference gene primer amplification. The repertoire was sequenced with immunoSEQ multiplex PCR; TCRdb's copy has only in-frame clones and lacks some. That table supplies the V and J calls and clone size; D and trimming were determined from the DNA. This table holds 200,000 to 250,000 clones, roughly 86% found once. Sequencing input: peripheral blood. The chain uses TRBV15 and TRBJ1-1, with a possible D match to TRBD1 (5 bases). The clonotype comes from a young woman who had recovered from COVID-19. This CDR3 reads CATSREWGTIEAFF. The CDR3 nucleotides are TGTGCCACCAGCAGAGAATGGGGCACTATTGAAGCTTTCTTT.